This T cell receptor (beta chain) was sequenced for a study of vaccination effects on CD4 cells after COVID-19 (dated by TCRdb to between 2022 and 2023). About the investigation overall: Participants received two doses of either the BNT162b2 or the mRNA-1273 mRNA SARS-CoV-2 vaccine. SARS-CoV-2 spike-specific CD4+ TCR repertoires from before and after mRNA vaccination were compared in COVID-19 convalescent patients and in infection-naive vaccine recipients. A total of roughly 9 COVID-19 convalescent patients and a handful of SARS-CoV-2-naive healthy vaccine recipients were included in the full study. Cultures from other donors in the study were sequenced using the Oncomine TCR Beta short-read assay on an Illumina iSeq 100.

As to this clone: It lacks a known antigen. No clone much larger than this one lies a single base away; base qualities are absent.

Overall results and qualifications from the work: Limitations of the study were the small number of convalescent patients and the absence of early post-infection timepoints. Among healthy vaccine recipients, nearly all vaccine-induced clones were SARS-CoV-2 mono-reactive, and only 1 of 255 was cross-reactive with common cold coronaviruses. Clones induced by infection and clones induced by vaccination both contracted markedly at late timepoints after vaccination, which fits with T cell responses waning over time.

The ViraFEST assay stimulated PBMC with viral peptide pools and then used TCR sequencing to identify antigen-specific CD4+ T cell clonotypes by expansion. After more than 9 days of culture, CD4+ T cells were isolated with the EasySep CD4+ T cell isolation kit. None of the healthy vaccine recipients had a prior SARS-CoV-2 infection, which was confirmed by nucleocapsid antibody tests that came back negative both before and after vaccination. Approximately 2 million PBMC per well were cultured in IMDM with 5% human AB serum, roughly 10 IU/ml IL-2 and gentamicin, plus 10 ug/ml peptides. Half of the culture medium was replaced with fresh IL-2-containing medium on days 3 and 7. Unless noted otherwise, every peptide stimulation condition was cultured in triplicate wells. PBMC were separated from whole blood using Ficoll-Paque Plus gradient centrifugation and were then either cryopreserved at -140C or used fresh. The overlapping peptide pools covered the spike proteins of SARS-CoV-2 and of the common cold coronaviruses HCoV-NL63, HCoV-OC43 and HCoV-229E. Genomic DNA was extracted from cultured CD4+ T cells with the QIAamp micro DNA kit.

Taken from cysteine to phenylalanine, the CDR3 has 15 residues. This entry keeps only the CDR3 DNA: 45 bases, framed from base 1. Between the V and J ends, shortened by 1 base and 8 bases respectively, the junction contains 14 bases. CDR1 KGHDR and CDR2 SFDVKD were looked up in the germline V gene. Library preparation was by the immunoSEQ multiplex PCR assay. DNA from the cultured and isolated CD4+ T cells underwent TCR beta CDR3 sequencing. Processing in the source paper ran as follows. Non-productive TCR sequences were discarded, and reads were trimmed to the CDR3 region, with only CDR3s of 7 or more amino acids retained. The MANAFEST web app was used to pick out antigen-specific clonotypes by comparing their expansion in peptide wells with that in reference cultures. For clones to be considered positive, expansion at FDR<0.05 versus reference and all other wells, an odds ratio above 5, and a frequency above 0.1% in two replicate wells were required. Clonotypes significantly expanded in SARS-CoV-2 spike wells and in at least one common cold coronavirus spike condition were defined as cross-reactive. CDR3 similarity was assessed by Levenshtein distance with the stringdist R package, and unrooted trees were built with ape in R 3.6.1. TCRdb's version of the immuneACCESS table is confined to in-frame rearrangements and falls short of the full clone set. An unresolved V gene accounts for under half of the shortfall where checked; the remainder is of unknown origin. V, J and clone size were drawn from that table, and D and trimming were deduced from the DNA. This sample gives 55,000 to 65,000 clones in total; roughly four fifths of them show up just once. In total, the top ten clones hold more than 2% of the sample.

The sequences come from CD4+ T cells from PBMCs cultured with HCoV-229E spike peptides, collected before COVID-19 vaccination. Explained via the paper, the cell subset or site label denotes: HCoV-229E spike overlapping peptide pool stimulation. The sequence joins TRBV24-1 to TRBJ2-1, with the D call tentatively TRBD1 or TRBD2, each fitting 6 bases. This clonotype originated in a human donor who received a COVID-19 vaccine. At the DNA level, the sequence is TGTGCCACCAGTGATTTATCGGGGGCGGGCGATGAGCAGTTCTTC. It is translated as CATSDLSGAGDEQFF.